The 11 T cell receptor beta chains presented below share a single source sample, sequenced in a study of blood T cell repertoires in COVID-19. Sequencing was performed with immunoSEQ multiplex PCR; in TCRdb, only in-frame clones are kept and a portion is missing. The sample yields roughly 180,000 clones, approximately 91% seen once. Sequencing input: peripheral blood. The receptors stem from a man in his 70s with active or convalescent COVID-19.

The V call is TRBV7-2, the J call TRBJ2-3, with D hard to call. The CDR3 consists of 13 residues. CDR1 and CDR2 from the germline V gene are SGHTA and FQGNSA. The V end lost 5 bases, the J end lost 1 base, and 7 bases lay between the germline ends. The CDR3 bases are TGTGCCAGCAGCCGCCCGGGCACAGATACGCAGTATTTT. Protein: CASSRPGTDTQYF.

V usage is TRBV7-2 and J usage is TRBJ2-1, with TRBD2 identical over 8 bases. The CDR3 length is 15 residues. Germline values: CDR1 SGHTA, CDR2 FQGNSA. V was clipped by 1 base and J by 4 bases; unmatched bases: 3. This CDR3 reads CASSLESGGYNEQFF. The DNA for the CDR3 is TGTGCCAGCAGCTTAGAAAGCGGGGGATACAATGAGCAGTTCTTC.

The rearrangement joins TRBV5-1 to TRBJ1-2; TRBD1 might be the D (5 bases). The V gene's germline CDR1 is SGHRS and CDR2 YFSETQ. This CDR3 region has 13 residues. V lost 4 bases, J lost 5 bases, and 12 bases lay in between. The CDR3 reads CASSGGGGYGYTF. CDR3 DNA: TGCGCCAGCAGCGGGGGAGGTGGTTATGGCTACACCTTC.

The sample holds one count of this clone. This chain uses TRBV10-3 with TRBJ2-1; 9 bases match TRBD1. This CDR3 has 15 amino acids. CDR1 ENHRY and CDR2 SYGVKD come from the germline V gene. J was trimmed by 6 bases and V by 7 bases; bases with no gene match: 10. In nucleotides, the CDR3 is TGTGCCATCAATAGACCGGGACAGGGTTCCAATGAGCAGTTCTTC. Translating it yields CAINRPGQGSNEQFF.

The chain employs TRBV7-2 and TRBJ2-7; D unresolved. V gave up 1 base and J gave up 2 bases, with 6 bases separating them. Per germline, CDR1 SGHTA and CDR2 FQGNSA. The CDR3 covers 13 residues. As DNA, the CDR3 is TGTGCCAGCAGCTTAGGGGCTCCCTACGAGCAGTACTTC. Its translation is CASSLGAPYEQYF.

The chain recombines TRBV30 with TRBJ1-1; D not resolved. This CDR3 is 14 amino acids long. V lost 2 bases and J 2 bases, leaving 12 bases between the germline ends. Germline CDR1 and CDR2: GTSNPN and SVGIG (reference sequence). CDR3 coding DNA: TGTGCCTGGAGTCCCGGGCGGGAAAACACTGAAGCTTTCTTT. Encoded protein: CAWSPGRENTEAFF.

V usage is TRBV6-2 or TRBV6-3 and J usage is TRBJ2-7; 10 bases match TRBD1. The CDR3 covers 15 residues. The germline V gene has CDR1 MNHEY and CDR2 SVGEGT. The ends lost 5 bases at V and 2 bases at J; junction bases unmatched: 6. CDR3 sequence: CASSPTGQGTYEQYF. The DNA of the CDR3 is TGTGCCAGCAGTCCCACGGGACAGGGGACCTACGAGCAGTACTTC.

The J gene is TRBJ2-1, the V gene TRBV5-6; D might be TRBD1 (5 bases). Germline loops: CDR1 SGHDT, CDR2 YYEEEE. V was shortened by 5 bases and J by 6 bases, with 12 bases between the two germline ends. The CDR3 loop spans 13 amino acids. CDR3 in DNA: TGTGCCAGCAGGAGGACACTTCGCAATGAGCAGTTCTTC. This encodes CASRRTLRNEQFF.

The rearrangement joins TRBV28 to TRBJ1-4; D remains unclear. In germline, CDR1 is MDHEN, CDR2 SYDVKM. The CDR3 totals 14 residues. Between the trimmed V and J ends, which lost 7 bases and 6 bases, there was a span of 15 bases. The CDR3 here is CASNTHGGYEKLFF. The CDR3 DNA reads TGTGCCAGCAACACACATGGCGGCTATGAAAAACTGTTTTTT.

This clone was counted only a few times. V gene TRBV27 combines with J gene TRBJ2-7; 8 bases match TRBD2. Germline V gene data show CDR1 as MNHEY and CDR2 as SMNVEV (reference sequence). The CDR3 sequence is 13 residues long. The V gene end was trimmed by 5 bases and the J gene end by 0 bases; junction bases not matched to a gene: 0. The chain's CDR3 is CASSSGSSYEQYF. CDR3 in DNA: TGTGCCAGCAGTAGCGGGAGCTCCTACGAGCAGTACTTC.

This sequence joins TRBV19 and TRBJ2-7, with 11 bases matching TRBD1. J was trimmed by 4 bases and V by 6 bases; bases with no gene match: 5. CDR1 is LNHDA, CDR2 SQIVND, per germline (reference sequence). The CDR3 is made up of 14 amino acids. DNA of the CDR3: TGTGCCAGTAGCCGGACAGGGGGCCAGTACGAGCAGTACTTC. Translation gives CASSRTGGQYEQYF.